This T cell receptor (beta chain) was sequenced during a study of T cell responses to AZD1222 COVID-19 vaccine. Method: immunoSEQ multiplex PCR; TCRdb's copy keeps in-frame clones and lacks some. In the table there are approximately 150,000 clones, 75% to 95% of which are singletons. The V gene's germline CDR1 is LNHDA and CDR2 SQIVND (reference sequence). V trimming: 4 bases; J trimming: 4 bases; junction bases outside the gene matches: 5. This CDR3 is 14 amino acids long. The study, taken as a whole, reports: Spike was spanned by vaccine-associated CD4 TCRs, which were dominant at 160-218 and 743-854. Clonal diversity may have been underestimated, and the donors were mostly white British, with more females than males. Nearly half of unique spike-specific TCRs reportedly avoided B.1.351 and B.1.1.7 mutated regions. Spike-specific TCRs gained breadth and depth after people received two AZD1222 doses.

As to this clone: Antigen unknown.

Sequenced here: peripheral blood, sampled 28 days after the second AZD1222 dose. J is TRBJ1-2 and V is TRBV19; 8 bases map to TRBD1. This TCR came from an adult who received the AZD1222 COVID-19 vaccine. CDR3 sequence (DNA): TGTGCCAGTAGTACCCAGGGGGCAGGCTATGGCTACACCTTC. Protein: CASSTQGAGYGYTF.